This is a list of T cell receptor beta chains from one sample in a study of beta chain features in type 1 diabetes. Clones were sequenced by immunoSEQ multiplex PCR, and TCRdb holds only the in-frame ones, with some missing. The sample has almost 350,000 clones; 15% to 20% are singletons. Sequenced: naive CD4+ T cells from blood. The receptor source for this set is a woman aged 18-30 years in good health. CDR3s include the opening cysteine and the closing phenylalanine or tryptophan. D genes are given only for firm matches. The size field is filled for only some rows; it gives once, few, many or a size class.

v_gene	abundance	d_gene	j_gene	CDR3nt	CDR3aa
TRBV5-1	.	.	TRBJ1-4	TGCGCCAGCAGCTCGGGTCTTAATGAAAAACTGTTTTTT	CASSSGLNEKLFF
TRBV18	.	.	TRBJ2-7	TGTGCCAGCTCACCGGGATTTAGGAGGGAGCAGTACTTC	CASSPGFRREQYF
TRBV15	few	TRBD2	TRBJ2-7	TGTGCCACCAGCTTCGGGGGGGGGCGCGACTACGAGCAGTACTTC	CATSFGGGRDYEQYF
TRBV5-5	.	.	TRBJ1-1	TGTGCCAGCAGCTTGTGGCAGGGTGGGAACACTGAAGCTTTCTTT	CASSLWQGGNTEAFF
TRBV12-5	few	.	TRBJ2-2	TGTGCTAGCCGTACGAGGCAGGGTCTGGAAACCGGGGAGCTGTTTTTT	CASRTRQGLETGELFF
TRBV5-6	.	TRBD1	TRBJ1-2	TGTGCCAGCAGCTTGTCGACAGGGTTATATGGCTACACCTTC	CASSLSTGLYGYTF
TRBV25-1	.	.	TRBJ2-5	TGTGCCAGCAGTGCAGGGTCGGAGACCCAGTACTTC	CASSAGSETQYF
TRBV2	few	.	TRBJ1-6	TGTGCCAGCAGTGCCGAGACAGGAGGCAATTCACCCCTCCACTTT	CASSAETGGNSPLHF
TRBV5-1	few	TRBD2	TRBJ2-7	TGCGCCAGCAGCTTACCCGGGACTAGCGGGGCCGGGGAGCAGTACTTC	CASSLPGTSGAGEQYF
TRBV30	.	.	TRBJ2-7	TGTGCCTGGAGTGTGACCGGGACATCATTAGACGAGCAGTACTTC	CAWSVTGTSLDEQYF
TRBV9	few	.	TRBJ1-1	TGTGCCAGCAGCGTAGCACAGTACACTGAAGCTTTCTTT	CASSVAQYTEAFF
TRBV19	.	TRBD1	TRBJ1-1	TGTGCCAGTAGTATGCTGCTCAGGGGGCGAGGGGGAACTGAAGCTTTCTTT	CASSMLLRGRGGTEAFF
TRBV28	.	TRBD1	TRBJ1-1	TGTGCCAGCAGTCCCCCCGGGACAGCCCTCGAAGCTTTCTTT	CASSPPGTALEAFF
TRBV6-5	.	TRBD1	TRBJ2-7	TGTGCCAGCAGTTATGGACAGGACGGCTACGAGCAGTACTTC	CASSYGQDGYEQYF
TRBV2	.	TRBD1	TRBJ2-2	TGTGCCAGCAGTGGGCCAGGGGGTAACACCGGGGAGCTGTTTTTT	CASSGPGGNTGELFF
TRBV4-1	.	TRBD2	TRBJ2-1	TGCGCCAGCAGCCATACTAGCGGGAGAGGGAATGAGCAGTTCTTC	CASSHTSGRGNEQFF
TRBV19	.	TRBD2	TRBJ2-1	TGTGCCAGTAGTCCAGCGGGAGTGGGTGAGCAGTTCTTC	CASSPAGVGEQFF
TRBV28	.	.	TRBJ2-7	TGTGCCAGCAGTTTAAACAGACGATCCTACGAGCAGTACTTC	CASSLNRRSYEQYF
TRBV5-1	.	.	TRBJ1-1	TGCGCCAGCAGCTTGGAACTGCTGAACACTGAAGCTTTCTTT	CASSLELLNTEAFF
TRBV30	.	.	TRBJ1-1	TGTGCCTGGATGAGGGTTCGCGCCTCGAACACTGAAGCTTTCTTT	CAWMRVRASNTEAFF
TRBV5-4	.	.	TRBJ2-5	TGTGCCAGCAGGCGCGCGGTCCAAGAGACCCAGTACTTC	CASRRAVQETQYF
TRBV5-1	.	TRBD1	TRBJ1-1	TGCGCCAGCAGCATCGGACAGGGGAACACTGAAGCTTTCTTT	CASSIGQGNTEAFF
TRBV25-1	few	.	TRBJ1-4	TGTGCCAGCAGTGCCCTGTTGGGGCCGAATGAAAAACTGTTTTTT	CASSALLGPNEKLFF
TRBV4-1	few	TRBD2	TRBJ2-5	TGCGCCAGCAGCCAAGGAAGGACTAGCGGGTACCAAGAGACCCAGTACTTC	CASSQGRTSGYQETQYF
TRBV5-1	.	.	TRBJ1-1	TGCGCCAGCAGCTTGTTGGCCACCTCCTTGAACACTGAAGCTTTCTTT	CASSLLATSLNTEAFF
TRBV7-3	few	TRBD2	TRBJ2-7	TGTGCCAGCAGCTTAAATCCGACTAGCGGGGCTACCTCCTACGAGCAGTACTTC	CASSLNPTSGATSYEQYF
TRBV27	.	.	TRBJ1-2	TGTGCCAGCAGTTTTTCCTCAGGACAAGCTGATAACTATGGCTACACCTTC	CASSFSSGQADNYGYTF
TRBV30	.	.	TRBJ2-7	TGTGCCTGGAAAGGACGGGCAGGGCGAAACTACGAGCAGTACTTC	CAWKGRAGRNYEQYF
TRBV4-1	few	.	TRBJ2-5	TGCGCCAGCAGCCAAGATAGAGGAGGGCGAATACAAGAGACCCAGTACTTC	CASSQDRGGRIQETQYF
TRBV4-2	.	TRBD2	TRBJ2-1	TGTGCCAGCAGCCGGGGACTAGAGGGCAATGAGCAGTTCTTC	CASSRGLEGNEQFF
TRBV5-1	.	.	TRBJ2-1	TGCGCCAGCAGCCTTAGACGGGACTCCCTAGGAAATGAGCAGTTCTTC	CASSLRRDSLGNEQFF
TRBV19	.	TRBD1	TRBJ1-2	TGTGCCAGTACCAGGGACAGGAACTATGGCTACACCTTC	CASTRDRNYGYTF
TRBV9	.	TRBD1	TRBJ1-1	TGTGCCAGCAGCGTGGGGACAGGGTCCGCTGAAGCTTTCTTT	CASSVGTGSAEAFF
TRBV7-2	.	.	TRBJ2-7	TGTGCCAGCAGCTCCTCAGGATACGAGCAGTACTTC	CASSSSGYEQYF
TRBV18	once	.	TRBJ2-7	TGTGCCAGCTCACCGAGCTACCTTTTTGACGAGCAGTACTTC	CASSPSYLFDEQYF
TRBV25-1	.	TRBD2	TRBJ2-3	TGTGCCAGCAGTGCTCCCACTAGCGGGGACACAGATACGCAGTATTTT	CASSAPTSGDTDTQYF
TRBV6-6	.	TRBD1	TRBJ2-1	TGTGCCAGCAGTTACTCGGGGCAGGGGGCAAATGAGCAGTTCTTC	CASSYSGQGANEQFF
TRBV6-6	.	.	TRBJ2-7	TGTGCCAGCAGTTACATCGGGGGGCCCTACGAGCAGTACTTC	CASSYIGGPYEQYF
TRBV4-3	.	TRBD1	TRBJ2-5	TGCGCCAGCAGCCAAAGGGGGACAGTCCAAGAGACCCAGTACTTC	CASSQRGTVQETQYF
TRBV5-1	few	TRBD1	TRBJ2-7	TGCGCCAGCAACTTCGGAGGGACAGGCTACGAGCAGTACTTC	CASNFGGTGYEQYF
TRBV6-6	.	.	TRBJ2-3	TGTGCCAGCCGGAGTGTTTCGGATACGCAGTATTTT	CASRSVSDTQYF
TRBV30	.	TRBD1	TRBJ2-6	TGTGCCTGGAGGCGCGGGACAGGGACACCTGGGGCCAACGTCCTGACTTTC	CAWRRGTGTPGANVLTF
TRBV7-9	.	.	TRBJ2-6	TGTGCCACCTTACTGTCCTACTCTGGGGCCAACGTCCTGACTTTC	CATLLSYSGANVLTF
TRBV14	.	.	TRBJ1-2	TGTGCCAGCAGCCAAGTGGCAGGGTTGACCTATGGCTACACCTTC	CASSQVAGLTYGYTF
TRBV5-4	few	TRBD2	TRBJ2-7	TGTGCCAGCAGCTTGCCCCTAGCGGGGGACACCTACGAGCAGTACTTC	CASSLPLAGDTYEQYF
TRBV18	.	.	TRBJ1-2	TGTGCCAGCTCGTCGGTTGACTCCGACTATGGCTACACCTTC	CASSSVDSDYGYTF
TRBV9	.	.	TRBJ1-5	TGTGCCAGCAGCATCGACGGGGATAGCAATCAGCCCCAGCATTTT	CASSIDGDSNQPQHF
TRBV5-7	few	.	TRBJ2-3	TGTGCCAGCAAAACGGGAGATACGCAGTATTTT	CASKTGDTQYF
TRBV7-2	few	.	TRBJ2-7	TGTGCCAGCAGCTTAGTTGGGGGGTCAGAGCAGTACTTC	CASSLVGGSEQYF
TRBV30	once	.	TRBJ1-6	TGTGCCTGGAGGAGACCACAGGGAAGTCTAGGTTCACCCCTCCACTTT	CAWRRPQGSLGSPLHF
TRBV5-6	.	.	TRBJ1-2	TGTGCCAGCAGCTTGGCCGGGGGGGGTGACTATGGCTACACCTTC	CASSLAGGGDYGYTF